This T cell receptor (beta chain) was recorded in a study of regulatory T cells in long-lasting Graves disease. Time point of the sample: newly diagnosed GD, antithyroid drugs for less than 3 months. Isolated PBMC RNA provided the starting material for the TCR library. With iRepertoire HTBI primers and Arm-PCR of CDR3 regions, TCR beta libraries were built. One entry per CDR3 protein, called by TCRdb with MiXCR from the multiplex PCR reads. The sample includes about 610,000 distinct CDR3 sequences, 16% of them seen just once. The data were also submitted as part of a second study, on T cells in Graves' hyperthyroidism and ophthalmopathy.

This sequence originates from a man aged 18-30 years with Graves disease. Specimen: peripheral blood mononuclear cells (PBMCs), collected at new diagnosis, from a patient treated with antithyroid drugs.

CDR3 sequence reads: CSARMDPADTQYF. The CDR3 DNA is TGCAGTGCTAGAATGGATCCGGCAGATACGCAGTATTTT. The chain uses TRBV20-1 and TRBJ2-3; D gene ambiguous. Trimming cost V 2 bases and J 4 bases, with 10 bases left between them. Germline V gives CDR1 DFQATT, CDR2 SNEGSKA (reference sequence). The CDR3 sequence is 13 residues long.